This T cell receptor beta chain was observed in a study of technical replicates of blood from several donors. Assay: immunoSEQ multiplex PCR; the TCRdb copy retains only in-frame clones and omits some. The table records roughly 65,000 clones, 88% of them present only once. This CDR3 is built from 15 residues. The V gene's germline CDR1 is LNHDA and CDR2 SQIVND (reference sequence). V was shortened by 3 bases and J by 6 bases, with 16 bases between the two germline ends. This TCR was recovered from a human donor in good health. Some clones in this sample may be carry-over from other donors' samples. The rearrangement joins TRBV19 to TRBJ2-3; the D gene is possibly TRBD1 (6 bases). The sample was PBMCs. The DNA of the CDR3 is TGTGCCAGTAGTATCGAGGGGGTGACCGGGGATACGCAGTATTTT. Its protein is CASSIEGVTGDTQYF.